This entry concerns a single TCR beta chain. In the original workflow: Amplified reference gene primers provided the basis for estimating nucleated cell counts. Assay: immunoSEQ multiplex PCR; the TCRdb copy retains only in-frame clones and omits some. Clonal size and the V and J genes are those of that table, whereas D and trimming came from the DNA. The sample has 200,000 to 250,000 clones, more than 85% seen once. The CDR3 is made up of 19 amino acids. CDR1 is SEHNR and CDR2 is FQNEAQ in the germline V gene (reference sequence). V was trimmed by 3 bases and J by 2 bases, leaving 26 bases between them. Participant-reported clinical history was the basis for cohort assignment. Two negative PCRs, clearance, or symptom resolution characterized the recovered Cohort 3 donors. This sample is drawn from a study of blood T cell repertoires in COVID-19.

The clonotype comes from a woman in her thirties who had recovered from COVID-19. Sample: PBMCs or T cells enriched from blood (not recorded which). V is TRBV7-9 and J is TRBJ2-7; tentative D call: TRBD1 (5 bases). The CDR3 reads CASSFEPFNRVTAPYEQYF. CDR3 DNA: TGTGCCAGCAGCTTCGAACCATTCAATCGAGTGACAGCCCCCTACGAGCAGTACTTC.